This is a list of T cell receptor beta chains from one sample in a study of blood T cell repertoires in COVID-19. Sequencing was performed with immunoSEQ multiplex PCR; in TCRdb, only in-frame clones are kept and a portion is missing. The profile shows a few hundred thousand clones, roughly four fifths of them singletons. Input material: PBMCs or T cells enriched from blood (not recorded which). These receptors were obtained from a woman aged 50 to 65 who had recovered from COVID-19. Each CDR3 is given with its conserved first and last residue. The D gene is left open where the match is weak. Rows may omit the clone size; those that give it use once, few, many or a size class.

15 | . | TRBJ1-6 | few | TRBV18 | CASSPWRTDNSPLHF | TGTGCCAGCTCACCATGGAGGACAGATAATTCACCCCTCCACTTT
15 | TRBD1 | TRBJ1-2 | once | TRBV7-9 | CASSQDRGIAYGYTF | TGTGCCAGCAGCCAAGACAGGGGAATTGCCTATGGCTACACCTTC
14 | . | TRBJ2-5 | . | TRBV14 | CASSPTRGSSAQYF | TGTGCCAGCAGCCCGACTAGGGGCTCTTCGGCCCAGTACTTC
17 | TRBD2 | TRBJ2-5 | . | TRBV19 | CASSTRGLAGTIETQYF | TGTGCCAGTAGTACCCGGGGGCTAGCGGGGACCATAGAGACCCAGTACTTC
14 | . | TRBJ2-3 | . | TRBV5-1 | CASSPGQSTDTQYF | TGCGCCAGCAGCCCAGGACAGAGCACAGATACGCAGTATTTT
20 | . | TRBJ1-5 | once | TRBV6-1 | CASSEKWGPRSGMSNQPQHF | TGTGCCAGCAGTGAAAAATGGGGCCCGCGTTCGGGTATGAGCAATCAGCCCCAGCATTTT
15 | . | TRBJ1-3 | . | TRBV14 | CASSPTYESRNTIYF | TGTGCCAGCAGCCCTACTTACGAATCTCGAAACACCATATATTTT
14 | . | TRBJ2-3 | . | TRBV27 | CASSLWDTGDTQYF | TGTGCCAGCAGTTTATGGGATACAGGGGATACGCAGTATTTT
16 | . | TRBJ2-3 | . | TRBV6-1 | CASSVARGRSADTQYF | TGTGCCAGCAGTGTTGCGCGGGGCCGGTCCGCAGATACGCAGTATTTT
18 | TRBD2 | TRBJ2-5 | . | TRBV3-1/TRBV3-2 | CASSLSSLAGGGRETQYF | TGTGCCAGCAGCCTCTCCTCCCTAGCGGGAGGAGGACGGGAGACCCAGTACTTC
15 | . | TRBJ2-3 | . | TRBV9 | CASSRVRGGTDTQYF | TGTGCCAGCAGTAGAGTCAGGGGGGGCACAGATACGCAGTATTTT
17 | . | TRBJ1-2 | . | TRBV7-8 | CASSLRLWGRANYGYTF | TGTGCCAGCAGCTTACGGCTTTGGGGCAGGGCTAACTATGGCTACACCTTC
14 | . | TRBJ1-2 | . | TRBV5-1 | CASSLDTGVVAYTF | TGCGCCAGCAGCTTGGATACCGGGGTAGTAGCCTACACCTTC
13 | . | TRBJ1-5 | . | TRBV12-3/TRBV12-4 | CASTRGFDQPQHF | TGTGCCAGCACCCGGGGGTTTGATCAGCCCCAGCATTTT
17 | TRBD2 | TRBJ2-3 | . | TRBV4-1 | CASSRDGTSGGTDTQYF | TGCGCCAGCAGCCGGGACGGGACTAGCGGGGGCACAGATACGCAGTATTTT
15 | . | TRBJ1-3 | . | TRBV15 | CATSRGRDSGNTIYF | TGTGCCACCAGCAGAGGGCGGGACTCTGGAAACACCATATATTTT
14 | . | TRBJ2-5 | few | TRBV5-1 | CASSGGRGQETQYF | TGCGCCAGCAGCGGGGGCAGGGGCCAAGAGACCCAGTACTTC
14 | . | TRBJ2-5 | . | TRBV7-2 | CASSPTGPGETQYF | TGTGCCAGCAGCCCGACAGGTCCCGGGGAGACCCAGTACTTC
13 | . | TRBJ1-2 | . | TRBV5-5 | CASDPGLYYGYTF | TGTGCCAGCGACCCGGGACTCTACTATGGCTACACCTTC
12 | . | TRBJ1-2 | few | TRBV12-3/TRBV12-4 | CASSFFAGGYTF | TGTGCCAGCAGTTTTTTCGCGGGTGGCTACACCTTC
14 | TRBD1 | TRBJ1-2 | once | TRBV5-1 | CASSWGQGAHGYTF | TGCGCCAGCAGCTGGGGACAGGGGGCGCATGGCTACACCTTC
14 | TRBD2 | TRBJ2-7 | . | TRBV7-2 | CASSSSGGAYEQYF | TGTGCCAGCAGCTCTAGCGGGGGAGCTTACGAGCAGTACTTC
13 | . | TRBJ2-1 | . | TRBV4-3 | CASSQSGGFEQFF | TGCGCCAGCAGCCAATCCGGGGGTTTTGAGCAGTTCTTC
15 | TRBD2 | TRBJ2-3 | . | TRBV9 | CASSVSSSGMDTQYF | TGTGCCAGCAGCGTATCGTCTAGCGGGATGGATACGCAGTATTTT
15 | TRBD1 | TRBJ1-2 | few | TRBV7-9 | CASSFGQGEPLGYTF | TGTGCCAGCAGCTTCGGACAGGGTGAACCCCTTGGCTACACCTTC
12 | . | TRBJ1-2 | few | TRBV7-9 | CASSLAGDGYTF | TGTGCCAGCAGCTTAGCAGGGGATGGCTACACCTTC
11 | . | TRBJ1-1 | . | TRBV20-1 | CSGQDGSEAFF | TGCAGTGGACAGGACGGGTCTGAAGCTTTCTTT
14 | . | TRBJ1-2 | . | TRBV2 | CASATRVPNYGYTF | TGTGCCAGCGCAACTCGGGTTCCTAACTATGGCTACACCTTC
13 | . | TRBJ1-2 | . | TRBV6-1 | CASSERSVYGYTF | TGTGCCAGCAGTGAACGTTCCGTGTATGGCTACACCTTC
15 | TRBD2 | TRBJ2-1 | . | TRBV19 | CASNPSGNHYNEQFF | TGTGCCAGTAATCCTAGCGGGAACCACTACAATGAGCAGTTCTTC
18 | TRBD1 | TRBJ1-2 | . | TRBV19 | CASSTQRDRGTKGYGYTF | TGTGCCAGTAGTACCCAGAGGGACAGGGGCACAAAAGGCTATGGCTACACCTTC
14 | . | TRBJ2-5 | . | TRBV4-1 | CASSQGPQQETQYF | TGCGCCAGCAGCCAAGGGCCACAACAAGAGACCCAGTACTTC